This section outlines one T cell receptor (beta chain) sequence together with its context. The length of the CDR3 is 14 residues. CDR1 SGDLS and CDR2 YYNGEE come from the germline V gene. The V gene end was trimmed by 0 bases and the J gene end by 8 bases; junction bases not matched to a gene: 3. Here immunoSEQ multiplex PCR was the method, and the copy in TCRdb shows in-frame clones only, minus some. Here the sample spans about 96,000 clones, 90% being singletons. The sample originates from a study of OX40 agonist ivuxolimab in advanced cancers. The chain recombines TRBV9 with TRBJ1-3; TRBD1 matches at 9 bases. The specimen comprised CD4+ or CD8+ T cells sorted from blood, sampled in a trial of the OX40 agonist ivuxolimab. This receptor was obtained from an adult with an advanced solid tumor such as melanoma, head and neck, liver or kidney cancer. The CDR3 coding sequence is TGTGCCAGCAGCGTAGGGGGACAGGGATACACCATATATTTT. It is translated as CASSVGGQGYTIYF.